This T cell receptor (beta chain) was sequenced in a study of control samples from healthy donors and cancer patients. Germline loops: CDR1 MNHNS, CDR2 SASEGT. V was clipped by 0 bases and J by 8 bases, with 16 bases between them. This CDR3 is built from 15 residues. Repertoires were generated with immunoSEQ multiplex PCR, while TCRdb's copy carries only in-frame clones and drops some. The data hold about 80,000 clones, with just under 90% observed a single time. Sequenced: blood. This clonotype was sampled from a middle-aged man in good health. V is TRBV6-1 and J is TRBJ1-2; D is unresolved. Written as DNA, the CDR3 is TGTGCCAGCAGTGAAGCGGCACGGGAGCGTGGCGGCTACACCTTC. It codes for CASSEAARERGGYTF.